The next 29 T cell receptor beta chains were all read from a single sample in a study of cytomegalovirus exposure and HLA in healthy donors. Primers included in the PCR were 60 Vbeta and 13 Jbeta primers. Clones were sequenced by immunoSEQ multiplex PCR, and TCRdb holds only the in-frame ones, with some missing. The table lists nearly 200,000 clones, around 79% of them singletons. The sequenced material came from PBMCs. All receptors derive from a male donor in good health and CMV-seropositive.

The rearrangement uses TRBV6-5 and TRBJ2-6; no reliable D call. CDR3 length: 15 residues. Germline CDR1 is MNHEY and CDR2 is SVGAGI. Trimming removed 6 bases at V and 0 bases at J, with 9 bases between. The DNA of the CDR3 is TGTGCCAGCAGGACACCAGCCTCTGGGGCCAACGTCCTGACTTTC. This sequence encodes CASRTPASGANVLTF.

In DNA form, the CDR3 reads TGCGCCAGCAGCCTGGGGGGGGTCGGTAGCAATCAGCCCCAGCATTTT. This sequence encodes CASSLGGVGSNQPQHF. The chain couples TRBV4-1 to TRBJ1-5, with D perhaps matching TRBD1 (5 bases). The germline V and J ends were trimmed by 4 bases and 0 bases, with 13 bases remaining between them. The CDR3 totals 16 residues. Looked up from germline, CDR1 is MGHRA and CDR2 is YSYEKL.

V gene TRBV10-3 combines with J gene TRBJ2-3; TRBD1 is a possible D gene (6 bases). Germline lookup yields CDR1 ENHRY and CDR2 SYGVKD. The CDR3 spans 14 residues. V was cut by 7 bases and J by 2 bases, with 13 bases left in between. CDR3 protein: CAITLDRDTDTQYF. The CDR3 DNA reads TGTGCCATCACTCTGGACAGAGACACAGATACGCAGTATTTT.

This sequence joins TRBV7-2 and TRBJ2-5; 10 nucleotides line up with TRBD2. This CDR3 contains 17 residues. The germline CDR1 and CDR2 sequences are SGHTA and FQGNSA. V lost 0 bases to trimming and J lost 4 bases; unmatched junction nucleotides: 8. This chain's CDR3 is CASSLARASGSRETQYF. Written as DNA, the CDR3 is TGTGCCAGCAGCTTAGCGAGGGCTAGCGGGAGTAGAGAGACCCAGTACTTC.

CDR3 sequence (DNA): TGTGCCAGCAGCTTGGACCCCTCGACTAGCGGGGGCGCAGATACGCAGTATTTT. As protein: CASSLDPSTSGGADTQYF. V and J are TRBV5-5 and TRBJ2-3; 12 bases fit TRBD2. Germline V gene data show CDR1 as SGHKS and CDR2 as YYEKEE (reference sequence). This CDR3 has 18 residues. V was clipped by 0 bases and J by 4 bases; unmatched bases: 9. The variable domain in full, completed from reference TRBV5-5 and TRBJ2-3, reads DAGVTQSPTHLIKTRGQQVTLRCSPISGHKSVSWYQQVLGQGPQFIFQYYEKEERGRGNFPDRFSARQFPNYSSELNVNALLLGDSALYLCASSLDPSTSGGADTQYFGPGTRLTVL.

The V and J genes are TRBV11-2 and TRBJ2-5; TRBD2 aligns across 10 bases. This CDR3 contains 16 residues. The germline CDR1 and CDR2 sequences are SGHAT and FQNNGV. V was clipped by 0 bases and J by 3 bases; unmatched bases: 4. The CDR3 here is CASSLDSLAGEETQYF. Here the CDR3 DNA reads TGTGCCAGCAGCTTAGATAGTCTAGCGGGAGAAGAGACCCAGTACTTC.

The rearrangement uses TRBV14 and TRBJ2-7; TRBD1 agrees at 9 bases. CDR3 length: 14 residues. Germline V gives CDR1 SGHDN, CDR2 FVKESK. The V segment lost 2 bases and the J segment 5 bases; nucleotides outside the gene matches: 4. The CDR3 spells CASSQPGQGHEQYF. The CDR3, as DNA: TGTGCCAGCAGCCAACCGGGACAGGGCCACGAGCAGTACTTC. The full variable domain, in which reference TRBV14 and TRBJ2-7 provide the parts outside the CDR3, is EAGVTQFPSHSVIEKGQTVTLRCDPISGHDNLYWYRRVMGKEIKFLLHFVKESKQDESGMPNNRFLAERTGGTYSTLKVQPAELEDSGVYFCASSQPGQGHEQYFGPGTRLTVT.

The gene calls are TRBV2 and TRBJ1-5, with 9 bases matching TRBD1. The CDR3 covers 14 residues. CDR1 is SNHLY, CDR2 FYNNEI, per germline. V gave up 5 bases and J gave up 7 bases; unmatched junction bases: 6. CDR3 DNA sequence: TGTGCCAGCAGTCTACAGGGGGCTGAGCAGCCCCAGCATTTT. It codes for CASSLQGAEQPQHF.

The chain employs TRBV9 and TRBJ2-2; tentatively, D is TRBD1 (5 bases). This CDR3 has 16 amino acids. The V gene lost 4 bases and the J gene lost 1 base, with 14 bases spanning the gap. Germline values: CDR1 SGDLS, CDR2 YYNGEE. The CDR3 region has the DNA TGTGCCAGCAGCTTTCGACAGCCTAGGAACACCGGGGAGCTGTTTTTT. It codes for CASSFRQPRNTGELFF.

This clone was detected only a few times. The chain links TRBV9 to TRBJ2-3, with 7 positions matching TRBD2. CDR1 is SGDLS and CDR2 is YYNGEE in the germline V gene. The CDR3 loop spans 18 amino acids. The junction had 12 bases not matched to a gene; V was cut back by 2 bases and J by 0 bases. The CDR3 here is CASSVLGTISGSTDTQYF. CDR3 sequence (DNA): TGTGCCAGCAGCGTTTTGGGTACAATTAGCGGGAGCACAGATACGCAGTATTTT.

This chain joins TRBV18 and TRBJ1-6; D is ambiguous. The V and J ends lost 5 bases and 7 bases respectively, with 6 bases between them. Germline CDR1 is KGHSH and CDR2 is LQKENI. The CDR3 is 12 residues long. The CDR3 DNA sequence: TGTGCCAGCTCATCGACAAATTCACCCCTCCACTTT. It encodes CASSSTNSPLHF.

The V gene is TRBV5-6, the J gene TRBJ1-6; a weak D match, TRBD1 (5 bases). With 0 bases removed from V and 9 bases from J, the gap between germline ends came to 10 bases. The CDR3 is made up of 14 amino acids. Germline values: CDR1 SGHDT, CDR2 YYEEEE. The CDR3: CASSLVGDTSPLHF. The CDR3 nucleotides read TGTGCCAGCAGCTTGGTAGGGGATACTTCACCCCTCCACTTT.

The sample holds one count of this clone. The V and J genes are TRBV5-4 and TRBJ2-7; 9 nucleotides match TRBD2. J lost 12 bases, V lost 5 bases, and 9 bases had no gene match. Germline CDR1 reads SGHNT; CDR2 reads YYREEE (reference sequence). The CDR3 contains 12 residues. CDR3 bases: TGTGCCAGCAGTTCGTCTAGCGGGGCCAGGTACTTC. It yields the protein CASSSSSGARYF. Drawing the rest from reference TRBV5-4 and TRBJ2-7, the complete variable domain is ETGVTQSPTHLIKTRGQQVTLRCSSQSGHNTVSWYQQALGQGPQFIFQYYREEENGRGNFPPRFSGLQFPNYSSELNVNALELDDSALYLCASSSSSGARYFGPGTRLTVT.

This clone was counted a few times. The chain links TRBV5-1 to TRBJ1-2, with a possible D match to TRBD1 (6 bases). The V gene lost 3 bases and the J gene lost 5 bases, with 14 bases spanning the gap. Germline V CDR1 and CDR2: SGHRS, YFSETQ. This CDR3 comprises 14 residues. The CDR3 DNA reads TGCGCCAGCAGCTCAACAGGGATGACATATGGCTACACCTTC. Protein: CASSSTGMTYGYTF.

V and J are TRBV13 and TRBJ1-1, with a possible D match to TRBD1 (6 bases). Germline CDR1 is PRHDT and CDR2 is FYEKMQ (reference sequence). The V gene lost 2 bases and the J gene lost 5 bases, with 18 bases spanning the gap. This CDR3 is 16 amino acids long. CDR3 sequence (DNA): TGTGCCAGCAGCTTATCCGGGGGGGCACGAGGGACTGAAGCTTTCTTT. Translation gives CASSLSGGARGTEAFF.

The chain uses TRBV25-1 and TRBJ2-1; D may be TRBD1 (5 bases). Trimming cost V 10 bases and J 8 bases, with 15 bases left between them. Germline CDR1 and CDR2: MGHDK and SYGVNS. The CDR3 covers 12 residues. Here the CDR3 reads CATRAIQDEQFF. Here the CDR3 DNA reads TGTGCCACCAGGGCCATACAAGATGAGCAGTTCTTC.

CDR3 DNA sequence: TGTGCCAGCAGTAGGACAGTCTCCTACGAGCAGTACTTC. It specifies CASSRTVSYEQYF. The chain recombines TRBV28 with TRBJ2-7; D is perhaps TRBD1 (6 bases). CDR3 length equals 13 residues. The V end lost 5 bases, the J end lost 0 bases, and 8 bases lay between the germline ends. Germline CDR1 and CDR2: MDHEN and SYDVKM.

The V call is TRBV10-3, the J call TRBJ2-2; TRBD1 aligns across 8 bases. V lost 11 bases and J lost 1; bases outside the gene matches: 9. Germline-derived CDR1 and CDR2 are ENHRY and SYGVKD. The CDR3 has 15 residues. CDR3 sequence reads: CAAGGQALNTGELFF. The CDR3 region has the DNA TGTGCCGCCGGGGGACAGGCCTTGAACACCGGGGAGCTGTTTTTT.

This chain's CDR3 is CATSRSYTEAFF. The CDR3 region has the DNA TGTGCCACCAGCAGATCGTACACTGAAGCTTTCTTT. The chain employs TRBV15 and TRBJ1-1; D not resolved. CDR3 length equals 12 residues. V shed 2 bases and J shed 3 bases, with 4 bases lying between them. The V gene's germline CDR1 is LNHNV and CDR2 YYDKDF (reference sequence).

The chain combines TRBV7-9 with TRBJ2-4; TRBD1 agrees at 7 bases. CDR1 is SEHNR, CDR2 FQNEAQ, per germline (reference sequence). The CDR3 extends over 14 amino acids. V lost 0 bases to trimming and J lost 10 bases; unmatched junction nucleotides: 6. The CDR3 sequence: CASSLARDRWIQYF. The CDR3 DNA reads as TGTGCCAGCAGCTTAGCTAGGGACAGATGGATTCAGTACTTC.

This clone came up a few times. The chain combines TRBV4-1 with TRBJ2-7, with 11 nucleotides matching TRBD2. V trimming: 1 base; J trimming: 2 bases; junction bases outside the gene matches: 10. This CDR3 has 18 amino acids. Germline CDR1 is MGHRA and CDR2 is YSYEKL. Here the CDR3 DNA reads TGCGCCAGCAGCCAAGGTAGCGGGAGGGCCGGGGTCACCTACGAGCAGTACTTC. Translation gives CASSQGSGRAGVTYEQYF.

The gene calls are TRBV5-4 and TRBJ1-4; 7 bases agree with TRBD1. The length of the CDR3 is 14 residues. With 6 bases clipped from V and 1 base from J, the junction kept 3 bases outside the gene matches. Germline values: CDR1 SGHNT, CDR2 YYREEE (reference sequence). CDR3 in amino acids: CASTPGGTNEKLFF. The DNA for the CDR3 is TGTGCCAGCACCCCAGGGGGAACTAATGAAAAACTGTTTTTT.

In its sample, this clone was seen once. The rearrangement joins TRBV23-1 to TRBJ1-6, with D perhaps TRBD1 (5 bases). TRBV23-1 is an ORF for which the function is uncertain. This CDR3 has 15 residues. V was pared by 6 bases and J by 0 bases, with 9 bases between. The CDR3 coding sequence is TGCGCCAGCAGGAGCCAGGGCTCCTATAATTCACCCCTCCACTTT. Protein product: CASRSQGSYNSPLHF.

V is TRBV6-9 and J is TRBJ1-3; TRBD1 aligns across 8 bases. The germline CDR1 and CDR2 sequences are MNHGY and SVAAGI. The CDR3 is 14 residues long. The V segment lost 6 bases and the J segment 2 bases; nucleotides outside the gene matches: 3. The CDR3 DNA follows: TGTGCCAGCAGCCCCAGGGGGCCTGGAAACACCATATATTTT. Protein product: CASSPRGPGNTIYF.

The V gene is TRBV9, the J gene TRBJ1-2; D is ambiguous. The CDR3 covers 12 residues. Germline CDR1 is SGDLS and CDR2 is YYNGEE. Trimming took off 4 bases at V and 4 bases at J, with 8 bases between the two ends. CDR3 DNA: TGTGCCAGCAGCACGCTGCGCTATGGCTACACCTTC. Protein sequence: CASSTLRYGYTF. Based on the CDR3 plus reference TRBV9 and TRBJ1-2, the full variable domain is DSGVTQTPKHLITATGQRVTLRCSPRSGDLSVYWYQQSLDQGLQFLIQYYNGEERAKGNILERFSAQQFPDLHSELNLSSLELGDSALYFCASSTLRYGYTFGSGTRLTVV.

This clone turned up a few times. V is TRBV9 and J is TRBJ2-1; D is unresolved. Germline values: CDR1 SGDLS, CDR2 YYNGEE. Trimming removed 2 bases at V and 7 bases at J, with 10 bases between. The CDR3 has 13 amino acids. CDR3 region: CASSVRTMNEQFF. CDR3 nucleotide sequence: TGTGCCAGCAGCGTGCGCACGATGAATGAGCAGTTCTTC.

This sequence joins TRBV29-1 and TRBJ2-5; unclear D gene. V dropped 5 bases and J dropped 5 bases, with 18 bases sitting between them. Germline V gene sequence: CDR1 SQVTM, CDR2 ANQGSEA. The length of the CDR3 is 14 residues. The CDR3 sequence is CSVKGVQSLETQYF. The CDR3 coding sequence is TGCAGCGTTAAAGGAGTACAGTCCCTCGAGACCCAGTACTTC.

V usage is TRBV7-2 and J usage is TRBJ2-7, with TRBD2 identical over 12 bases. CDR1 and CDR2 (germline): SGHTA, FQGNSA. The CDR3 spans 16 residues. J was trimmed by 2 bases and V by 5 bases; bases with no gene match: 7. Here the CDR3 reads CASSPETSGRTYEQYF. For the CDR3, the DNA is TGTGCCAGCAGCCCAGAGACTAGCGGGAGAACCTACGAGCAGTACTTC.

The CDR3 reads CASSLRPGSAGANVLTF. The CDR3 nucleotides are TGTGCCAGCAGTTTGCGTCCGGGATCCGCTGGGGCCAACGTCCTGACTTTC. V usage is TRBV28 and J usage is TRBJ2-6; perhaps TRBD2 as D (5 bases). The CDR3 is 17 residues long. Germline V gene lookup returns CDR1 MDHEN and CDR2 SYDVKM. Deletions cut 3 bases from V and 2 bases from J, with 14 bases between.